A single sample is the source of the 31 T cell receptor beta chains below, sequenced in a study of cytomegalovirus exposure and HLA in healthy donors. 60 Vbeta and 13 Jbeta primers were used in PCR. Here immunoSEQ multiplex PCR was the method, and the copy in TCRdb shows in-frame clones only, minus some. The sample totals about 200,000 clones; its top ten clones hold around 0.7%. The sequenced sample consisted of PBMCs. These receptors originate from a boy aged 5-17 years in good health and CMV-seronegative.

V gene TRBV7-8 combines with J gene TRBJ1-1; D is unresolved. The V gene lost 2 bases and the J gene lost 3 bases, with 7 bases spanning the gap. Germline CDR1 is SGHVS and CDR2 is FQNEAQ. CDR3 length: 13 residues. The CDR3 region is CASSLRTDTEAFF. In DNA form, the CDR3 reads TGTGCCAGCAGCTTAAGAACAGACACTGAAGCTTTCTTT.

The chain is built from TRBV5-6 and TRBJ2-2, with a weak D call TRBD1 (7 bases). Trimming shortened V by 3 bases and J by 8 bases, and 14 bases separated the two germline ends. In germline, CDR1 is SGHDT, CDR2 YYEEEE. The CDR3 is 14 residues long. DNA of the CDR3: TGTGCCAGCAGCTGGGGGGACAGTGGAGGGGAGCTGTTTTTT. It yields the protein CASSWGDSGGELFF. Based on the CDR3 plus reference TRBV5-6 and TRBJ2-2, the full variable domain is DAGVTQSPTHLIKTRGQQVTLRCSPKSGHDTVSWYQQALGQGPQFIFQYYEEEERQRGNFPDRFSGHQFPNYSSELNVNALLLGDSALYLCASSWGDSGGELFFGEGSRLTVL.

This chain joins TRBV7-3 and TRBJ2-2, with TRBD1 matching 10 bases. The V gene end was trimmed by 5 bases and the J gene end by 0 bases; junction bases not matched to a gene: 3. CDR1 is SGHTA, CDR2 FQGTGA, per germline. The CDR3 sequence is 16 residues long. The CDR3 spells CASSRTGGPNTGELFF. CDR3 nucleotides: TGTGCCAGCAGCCGGACAGGGGGACCGAACACCGGGGAGCTGTTTTTT.

This chain's CDR3 is CASSWTSSYEQYF. The CDR3 DNA is TGTGCCAGCAGCTGGACTTCTTCCTACGAGCAGTACTTC. This chain joins TRBV5-6 and TRBJ2-7, with D maybe TRBD2 (5 bases). Trimming removed 3 bases at V and 1 base at J, with 8 bases between. CDR3 length: 13 residues. The germline V gene has CDR1 SGHDT and CDR2 YYEEEE.

This CDR3 is CAISQGLTSSYNEQFF. Written as DNA, the CDR3 is TGTGCCATCTCGCAAGGACTGACTAGCTCCTACAATGAGCAGTTCTTC. This chain uses TRBV10-3 with TRBJ2-1, with D perhaps TRBD2 (6 bases). In germline, CDR1 is ENHRY, CDR2 SYGVKD. CDR3 size: 16 residues. The ends were cut back, 8 bases at V and 0 bases at J, with 17 bases in the middle.

The genes are TRBV2 and TRBJ2-7; possible D gene TRBD2, 6 bases. CDR1 is SNHLY and CDR2 is FYNNEI in the germline V gene. Between the trimmed V and J ends, which lost 3 bases and 1 base, there was a span of 13 bases. The CDR3 consists of 15 residues. The DNA for the CDR3 is TGTGCCAGCAGTGATCAGCGGGTAGGTTCCTACGAGCAGTACTTC. It yields the protein CASSDQRVGSYEQYF.

The chain couples TRBV7-6 to TRBJ2-3; D is unresolved. The germline V and J ends were trimmed by 5 bases and 3 bases, with 6 bases remaining between them. CDR3 size: 12 residues. Looked up from germline, CDR1 is SGHVS and CDR2 is FNYEAQ. The CDR3 sequence: CASSPVTDTQYF. CDR3 coding DNA: TGTGCCAGCAGCCCCGTGACAGATACGCAGTATTTT.

V is TRBV4-1 and J is TRBJ2-5; D unclear. The V gene lost 1 base and the J gene lost 5 bases, with 8 bases spanning the gap. The germline V gene encodes CDR1 MGHRA and CDR2 YSYEKL. CDR3 length: 13 amino acids. The CDR3 DNA follows: TGCGCCAGCAGCCAAGCACTCCTTGAGACCCAGTACTTC. Protein sequence: CASSQALLETQYF.

The J gene is TRBJ2-1, the V gene TRBV4-1; 10 bases are a match to TRBD2. The trim removed 4 bases at V and 4 bases at J, leaving 7 bases unmatched. This CDR3 contains 16 residues. Germline V gene sequence: CDR1 MGHRA, CDR2 YSYEKL. The CDR3 reads CASSLYLAGAYNEQFF. For the CDR3, the DNA is TGCGCCAGCAGCCTCTATCTAGCGGGGGCATACAATGAGCAGTTCTTC.

The chain links TRBV14 to TRBJ1-5; possible D gene TRBD1, 6 bases. Germline V gene sequence: CDR1 SGHDN, CDR2 FVKESK. The CDR3 contains 16 residues. The V end was cut by 9 bases, the J end by 0 bases, with 18 bases between. This CDR3 is CARPTGRAYSNQPQHF. In DNA form, the CDR3 reads TGTGCCAGGCCGACAGGACGTGCCTATAGCAATCAGCCCCAGCATTTT.

The gene calls are TRBV13 and TRBJ2-7; 9 bases map to TRBD2. V lost 5 bases to trimming and J lost 3 bases; unmatched junction nucleotides: 5. The CDR3 covers 14 residues. Germline V gene data show CDR1 as PRHDT and CDR2 as FYEKMQ (reference sequence). CDR3 in amino acids: CASSVSGGGYEQYF. In nucleotides, the CDR3 is TGTGCCAGCAGCGTTAGCGGGGGCGGCTACGAGCAGTACTTC.

The chain couples TRBV7-9 to TRBJ2-7, with D perhaps matching TRBD1 (5 bases). V lost 4 bases and J 4 bases, leaving 20 bases between the germline ends. Per germline, CDR1 SEHNR and CDR2 FQNEAQ (reference sequence). The CDR3 loop spans 16 amino acids. The chain's CDR3 is CASSSPFEGARYEQYF. The CDR3 nucleotides are TGTGCCAGCAGCTCCCCATTTGAAGGGGCCCGGTACGAGCAGTACTTC.

The gene calls are TRBV27 and TRBJ2-1; 15 bases fit TRBD2. CDR3 size: 16 residues. With 8 bases clipped from V and 7 bases from J, the junction kept 9 bases outside the gene matches. Looked up from germline, CDR1 is MNHEY and CDR2 is SMNVEV (reference sequence). CDR3 region: CASYLLGTSGRNEQFF. The CDR3, as DNA: TGTGCCAGCTATTTATTAGGGACTAGCGGGAGGAATGAGCAGTTCTTC.

This chain links TRBV30 with TRBJ2-3, with TRBD2 matching 15 bases. Per the germline V gene, CDR1 is GTSNPN and CDR2 is SVGIG (reference sequence). CDR3 length: 15 amino acids. The trim removed 5 bases at V and 3 bases at J, leaving 3 bases unmatched. The CDR3 protein is CAWAGTSGGTDTQYF. Here the CDR3 DNA reads TGTGCCTGGGCCGGGACTAGCGGGGGGACAGATACGCAGTATTTT.

The V call is TRBV27, the J call TRBJ1-6; TRBD1 might be the D (5 bases). The V gene's germline CDR1 is MNHEY and CDR2 SMNVEV (reference sequence). This CDR3 has 17 residues. V lost 5 bases, J lost 7 bases, and 21 bases lay in between. CDR3 loop: CASSRVPASRENSPLHF. The CDR3 region has the DNA TGTGCCAGCAGTAGGGTCCCAGCCTCCAGGGAAAATTCACCCCTCCACTTT.

The chain combines TRBV7-2 with TRBJ1-2; 7 nucleotides match TRBD1. V lost 5 bases and J lost 2; bases outside the gene matches: 14. The CDR3 sequence is 17 residues long. Germline lookup yields CDR1 SGHTA and CDR2 FQGNSA. The DNA for the CDR3 is TGTGCCAGCAGCATACAGACAGGGTGGGGCCCAAACTATGGCTACACCTTC. Its protein product is CASSIQTGWGPNYGYTF.

The genes are TRBV5-1 and TRBJ1-2; 7 positions match TRBD1. Germline CDR1 is SGHRS and CDR2 is YFSETQ. This CDR3 region has 17 residues. V shed 4 bases, J shed 2 bases, and the junction held 14 bases outside the gene matches. The CDR3 region is CASSPRQGRWLNYGYTF. The CDR3 DNA follows: TGCGCCAGCAGCCCGAGACAGGGTCGCTGGTTGAACTATGGCTACACCTTC.

The rearrangement joins TRBV5-4 to TRBJ2-7; 10 bases are a match to TRBD1. J lost 3 bases, V lost 0 bases, and 6 bases had no gene match. In germline, CDR1 is SGHNT, CDR2 YYREEE (reference sequence). There are 16 residues in the CDR3. The chain's CDR3 is CASSLAGGQGVYEQYF. CDR3 nucleotide sequence: TGTGCCAGCAGCTTGGCCGGAGGACAGGGGGTCTACGAGCAGTACTTC.

This chain links TRBV27 with TRBJ2-7; the match to TRBD1 covers 8 bases. With 7 bases clipped from V and 5 bases from J, the junction kept 7 bases outside the gene matches. Looked up from germline, CDR1 is MNHEY and CDR2 is SMNVEV (reference sequence). The CDR3 is 13 residues long. The CDR3 coding sequence is TGTGCCAGCAAGACAGGGGTAGGGAACGAGCAGTACTTC. Encoded protein: CASKTGVGNEQYF.

The V call is TRBV7-2, the J call TRBJ1-2; 12 nucleotides agree with TRBD1. The ends lost 5 bases at V and 8 bases at J; junction bases unmatched: 6. Germline CDR1 reads SGHTA; CDR2 reads FQGNSA. The CDR3 contains 14 residues. CDR3 sequence reads: CASSAGTGGYGYTF. The CDR3 DNA reads as TGTGCCAGCAGCGCCGGGACAGGGGGCTACGGCTACACCTTC.

V and J are TRBV5-4 and TRBJ1-2; no definite D call. The CDR3 is 13 residues long. Germline CDR1 is SGHNT and CDR2 is YYREEE (reference sequence). The ends were cut back, 1 base at V and 1 base at J, with 5 bases in the middle. The CDR3 reads CASSLTVNYGYTF. Here the CDR3 DNA reads TGTGCCAGCAGCTTGACGGTTAACTATGGCTACACCTTC.

The V gene is TRBV7-2, the J gene TRBJ1-1, with no clear D. Germline values: CDR1 SGHTA, CDR2 FQGNSA. The V and J ends lost 5 bases and 3 bases respectively, with 7 bases between them. The CDR3 extends over 12 amino acids. For the CDR3, the DNA is TGTGCCAGCAGCGAGGGCTACACTGAAGCTTTCTTT. Protein sequence: CASSEGYTEAFF. Supplemented by reference TRBV7-2 and TRBJ1-1, the full variable domain reads GAGVSQSPSNKVTEKGKDVELRCDPISGHTALYWYRQSLGQGLEFLIYFQGNSAPDKSGLPSDRFSAERTGGSVSTLTIQRTQQEDSAVYLCASSEGYTEAFFGQGTRLTVV.

Notes on this clone: Different DNA sequences within this sample yield the same CDR3. The rearrangement uses TRBV5-1 and TRBJ2-5; 11 bases match TRBD2. J was trimmed by 2 bases and V by 4 bases; bases with no gene match: 1. Germline V CDR1 and CDR2: SGHRS, YFSETQ. The CDR3 totals 14 residues. The chain's CDR3 is CASSLAGGQETQYF. CDR3 in DNA: TGCGCCAGCAGCCTAGCGGGGGGACAAGAGACCCAGTACTTC.

The chain is built from TRBV7-9 and TRBJ2-2; perhaps TRBD2 as D (5 bases). Germline V gives CDR1 SEHNR, CDR2 FQNEAQ (reference sequence). Trimming shortened V by 2 bases and J by 1 base, and 11 bases separated the two germline ends. The CDR3 runs to 16 residues. CDR3 sequence reads: CASSLTRTRNTGELFF. CDR3 DNA sequence: TGTGCCAGCAGCTTAACGAGGACTCGGAACACCGGGGAGCTGTTTTTT. Full variable domain (outside the CDR3, taken from reference TRBV7-9 and TRBJ2-2): DTGVSQNPRHKITKRGQNVTFRCDPISEHNRLYWYRQTLGQGPEFLTYFQNEAQLEKSRLLSDRFSAERPKGSFSTLEIQRTEQGDSAMYLCASSLTRTRNTGELFFGEGSRLTVL.

This chain links TRBV6-5 with TRBJ2-3; D may be TRBD1 (5 bases). CDR3 size: 13 residues. With 5 bases removed from V and 8 bases from J, the gap between germline ends came to 14 bases. Germline CDR1 reads MNHEY; CDR2 reads SVGAGI. CDR3 coding DNA: TGTGCCAGCAGTCCTTACAAAAGGGGTACGCAGTATTTT. This encodes CASSPYKRGTQYF.

This chain uses TRBV7-3 with TRBJ2-1, with TRBD1 identical over 8 bases. The trim removed 5 bases at V and 15 bases at J, leaving 6 bases unmatched. Germline CDR1 SGHTA, CDR2 FQGTGA. The CDR3 consists of 11 residues. The CDR3 protein is CASSPGQGLFF. The DNA for the CDR3 is TGTGCCAGCAGCCCCGGACAGGGATTGTTCTTC.

The V gene is TRBV5-4, the J gene TRBJ1-1, with D perhaps TRBD1 (5 bases). V was cut by 5 bases and J by 0 bases, with 17 bases left in between. Germline-derived CDR1 and CDR2 are SGHNT and YYREEE (reference sequence). The CDR3 loop spans 16 amino acids. DNA of the CDR3: TGTGCCAGCAGGAAGGGGCCCTCCTTGGTGAACACTGAAGCTTTCTTT. This codes for CASRKGPSLVNTEAFF.

V and J are TRBV5-1 and TRBJ2-5; D possibly corresponds to TRBD2 (7 bases). The DNA end lines up better with TRBJ2-7; the J call may be wrong. The CDR3 covers 14 residues. Germline CDR1 is SGHRS and CDR2 is YFSETQ. The CDR3 here is CASQEGGVSYEQYF. The CDR3 coding sequence is TGCGCCAGCCAAGAAGGGGGGGTGTCCTACGAGCAGTACTTC.

The chain employs TRBV28 and TRBJ1-2, with TRBD1 matching over 10 bases. This CDR3 region has 13 residues. CDR1 is MDHEN, CDR2 SYDVKM, per germline. V dropped 7 bases and J dropped 5; count of bases not matched to a gene: 4. The CDR3 nucleotides read TGTGCCAGCAAACGGGACAGGGGTTATGGCTACACCTTC. This codes for CASKRDRGYGYTF.

The V gene is TRBV2, the J gene TRBJ1-4; TRBD1 is a possible D gene (5 bases). The CDR3 is 17 amino acids. Per germline, CDR1 SNHLY and CDR2 FYNNEI. The V end lost 10 bases, the J end lost 0 bases, and 21 bases lay between the germline ends. Here the CDR3 DNA reads TGTGCCACCTCAACGGAGGGGACTTCTGCAACTAATGAAAAACTGTTTTTT. This translates into CATSTEGTSATNEKLFF.

The chain joins TRBV7-9 to TRBJ2-3, with D possibly being TRBD1 (6 bases). The length of the CDR3 is 15 residues. V lost 1 base to trimming and J lost 2 bases, with 10 bases between them. The germline CDR1 and CDR2 sequences are SEHNR and FQNEAQ (reference sequence). The CDR3 DNA reads as TGTGCCAGCAGCTTAGGGACAGAATACACAGATACGCAGTATTTT. Translating it yields CASSLGTEYTDTQYF.